The T cell receptor (beta chain) under discussion was sequenced for a study of T cells after yellow fever vaccination. The CDR3 covers 14 residues. V shed 4 bases and J shed 0 bases, with 9 bases lying between them. The germline V gene encodes CDR1 LGHDT and CDR2 YNNKEL (reference sequence). TCRdb independently ran MiXCR on the 5' RACE reads; one entry per CDR3 protein. Counted here are around 600,000 distinct CDR3 sequences, roughly 12% occurring once; the ten biggest clones make up 15%. The V and J genes are TRBV3-1 and TRBJ1-1, with D possibly being TRBD1 (6 bases). Specimen: PBMCs, collected on the day of the yellow fever booster vaccination. This clonotype was obtained from a man aged 30 to 45 who received the YFV17D yellow fever vaccine. The CDR3 region is CASSPGVMNTEAFF. The CDR3 region has the DNA TGTGCCAGCAGCCCAGGGGTAATGAACACTGAAGCTTTCTTT.